This TCR beta chain originates from a study of T cell responses to AZD1222 COVID-19 vaccine. Study-wide points: At baseline, just 5 or 6 AZD1222 recipients tested seropositive. The CD4 TCRs associated with vaccination extended across spike and predominated at 160-218 and 743-854. Clonal diversity was possibly underestimated, and the donors were mostly white British, with more females.

The count of this clone is one. What it binds is unknown. Sequenced by immunoSEQ multiplex PCR; TCRdb stores in-frame clones only, minus some. The sample consists of some 150,000 clones, 82% of them appearing once. The CDR3 consists of 15 residues. Deletions cut 4 bases from V and 0 bases from J, with 13 bases between. Per germline, CDR1 SGHVT and CDR2 SQSDAQ. Sequenced here: peripheral blood, sampled on day 0 of MenACWY control vaccination. J is TRBJ2-7 and V is TRBV7-4, with D tentatively TRBD1 or TRBD2 (5 bases each). This clonotype was sampled from an adult in good health. CDR3 nucleotides: TGTGCCAGCAGCTCCGAGGGACCTAGCTCCTACGAGCAGTACGTC. It codes for CASSSEGPSSYEQYV.